These 16 T cell receptor beta chains were all obtained from the same sample, sequenced in a study of cytomegalovirus exposure and HLA in healthy donors. The PCR used 60 Vbeta and 13 Jbeta primers. Libraries were prepared by immunoSEQ multiplex PCR; TCRdb keeps only in-frame clonotypes and omits some of them. The data show 65,000 to 80,000 clones, approximately 79% seen once. The sequencing sample was made of PBMCs. All receptors derive from a woman in her thirties or forties in good health and CMV-seropositive.

The V and J genes are TRBV2 and TRBJ2-2; 9 nucleotides line up with TRBD1. This CDR3 has 14 amino acids. The germline gives CDR1 SNHLY, CDR2 FYNNEI. Trimming cost V 7 bases and J 2 bases; bases outside gene matches: 2. DNA for the CDR3: TGTGCCAGCAAGGACAGGGGTAACACCGGGGAGCTGTTTTTT. Protein sequence: CASKDRGNTGELFF.

This chain links TRBV7-6 with TRBJ1-1; D remains unclear. Trimming removed 3 bases at V and 5 bases at J, with 10 bases between. The CDR3 is 13 residues long. Germline CDR1 is SGHVS and CDR2 is FNYEAQ. The CDR3 protein is CASSLLGRTEAFF. The CDR3 DNA reads TGTGCCAGCAGCTTGTTGGGGAGGACTGAAGCTTTCTTT.

This chain uses TRBV30 with TRBJ1-2; the match to TRBD1 covers 7 bases. The CDR3 extends over 15 amino acids. V lost 1 base to trimming and J lost 0 bases; unmatched junction nucleotides: 5. Germline-derived CDR1 and CDR2 are GTSNPN and SVGIG (reference sequence). Here the CDR3 reads CAWSAGQPANYGYTF. The CDR3 DNA reads TGTGCCTGGAGTGCGGGACAGCCAGCTAACTATGGCTACACCTTC.

The V gene is TRBV7-9, the J gene TRBJ1-2; D gene ambiguous. The ends were cut back, 6 bases at V and 0 bases at J, with 20 bases in the middle. The CDR3 covers 17 residues. Germline assignment: CDR1 SEHNR and CDR2 FQNEAQ (reference sequence). As DNA, the CDR3 is TGTGCCAGCAGACCACAAGTAGAAGGCGGGGCTAACTATGGCTACACCTTC. Its protein product is CASRPQVEGGANYGYTF.

This chain joins TRBV2 and TRBJ2-5; D ambiguous. This CDR3 comprises 13 residues. V lost 1 base, J lost 7 bases, and 10 bases lay in between. In germline, CDR1 is SNHLY, CDR2 FYNNEI. The CDR3 loop reads CASSEDLAGTQYF. The CDR3 coding sequence is TGTGCCAGCAGTGAAGACCTGGCAGGGACCCAGTACTTC.

This clone was recorded once. This chain connects TRBV15 to TRBJ2-5; 12 bases agree with TRBD1. The CDR3 loop spans 16 amino acids. CDR1 LNHNV and CDR2 YYDKDF come from the germline V gene (reference sequence). J gave up 5 bases and V 5 bases, and 9 bases lay outside the gene matches. The CDR3: CATSGGTGGAGETQYF. CDR3 DNA: TGTGCCACCAGCGGCGGGACAGGGGGCGCCGGGGAGACCCAGTACTTC.

The V gene is TRBV18, the J gene TRBJ2-5; D not certain. This CDR3 has 14 amino acids. The germline V and J ends were trimmed by 0 bases and 1 base, with 6 bases remaining between them. Germline loops: CDR1 KGHSH, CDR2 LQKENI. CDR3 protein: CASSPPSVQETQYF. The CDR3 DNA follows: TGTGCCAGCTCACCACCTTCGGTCCAAGAGACCCAGTACTTC.

The rearrangement links TRBV6-5 to TRBJ2-3; maybe TRBD1 (6 bases). This CDR3 region has 13 residues. CDR1 is MNHEY, CDR2 SVGAGI, per germline. The V end was cut by 7 bases, the J end by 4 bases, with 12 bases between. The CDR3: CASTSGAPDTQYF. For the CDR3, the DNA is TGTGCCAGCACCTCAGGGGCACCAGATACGCAGTATTTT.

V and J are TRBV11-2 and TRBJ2-5; 15 nucleotides agree with TRBD2. Germline CDR1 and CDR2: SGHAT and FQNNGV. V shed 3 bases, J shed 5 bases, and the junction held 10 bases outside the gene matches. This CDR3 contains 18 residues. CDR3 amino acids: CASSFLGLAGGSLETQYF. In nucleotides, the CDR3 is TGTGCCAGCAGCTTCCTAGGACTAGCGGGAGGGTCCTTGGAGACCCAGTACTTC.

V and J are TRBV7-8 and TRBJ1-1, with D possibly TRBD1 on 5 matching bases. The CDR3 extends over 12 amino acids. V was shortened by 5 bases and J by 13 bases, with 17 bases between the two germline ends. From germline, CDR1 is SGHVS and CDR2 FQNEAQ. The CDR3: CASSPAGGRVFF. DNA for the CDR3: TGTGCCAGCAGCCCAGCCGGGGGGAGGGTTTTCTTT.

The V gene is TRBV4-1, the J gene TRBJ2-3, with 10 nucleotides matching TRBD1. CDR1 and CDR2 (germline): MGHRA, YSYEKL. The V and J ends lost 1 base and 6 bases, in that order; junction bases with no gene match: 4. The CDR3 has 15 amino acids. Here the CDR3 reads CASSQVGQGRDTQYF. The DNA for the CDR3 is TGCGCCAGCAGCCAAGTGGGACAGGGGAGGGATACGCAGTATTTT.

The chain joins TRBV6-5 to TRBJ1-1; D gene uncertain. This CDR3 is 11 amino acids long. The V end lost 7 bases, the J end lost 3 bases, and 6 bases lay between the germline ends. Germline-derived CDR1 and CDR2 are MNHEY and SVGAGI. The CDR3 coding sequence is TGTGCCAGCAAGGGAGACACTGAAGCTTTCTTT. It is translated as CASKGDTEAFF.

J is TRBJ1-4 and V is TRBV5-1; 7 bases fit TRBD1. Trimming took 4 bases from V and 8 from J; bases not matched to a gene: 11. There are 15 residues in the CDR3. Germline CDR1 and CDR2: SGHRS and YFSETQ. CDR3 in DNA: TGCGCCAGCAGCGTGCCGCAGGGGGAAGGAGAAAAACTGTTTTTT. Amino acid sequence: CASSVPQGEGEKLFF. The full variable domain, rest sourced from reference TRBV5-1 and TRBJ1-4, is KAGVTQTPRYLIKTRGQQVTLSCSPISGHRSVSWYQQTPGQGLQFLFEYFSETQRNKGNFPGRFSGRQFSNSRSEMNVSTLELGDSALYLCASSVPQGEGEKLFFGSGTQLSVL.

V and J are TRBV10-3 and TRBJ2-7; the match to TRBD1 covers 8 bases. Germline CDR1 ENHRY, CDR2 SYGVKD. With V trimmed by 8 bases and J by 13 bases, 16 bases remained unmatched. The CDR3 is made up of 13 amino acids. The CDR3 nucleotides read TGTGCCATCGGAACAGGGGGAATAGGGACAGGCTACTTC. Amino acids: CAIGTGGIGTGYF.

This clone was recorded a few times. V is TRBV21-1 and J is TRBJ1-2; no DNA check was done on the table's D call, TRBD1. TRBV21-1 is shown as a pseudogene. The CDR3 totals 16 residues. The DNA for the CDR3 is TGTGCCAGCAGCAAAGTGGACAGGAGGTTGGGTTATGGCTACACCTTC. As protein: CASSKVDRRLGYGYTF.

The chain is built from TRBV23-1 and TRBJ2-1; unclear D gene. TRBV23-1 is assigned to the ORF class and has an uncertain function. The CDR3 length is 9 residues. V lost 11 bases and J lost 7, with 6 bases in between. CDR3 DNA sequence: TGCGCCCCCGGGAATGAGCAGTTCTTC. Encoded protein: CAPGNEQFF.